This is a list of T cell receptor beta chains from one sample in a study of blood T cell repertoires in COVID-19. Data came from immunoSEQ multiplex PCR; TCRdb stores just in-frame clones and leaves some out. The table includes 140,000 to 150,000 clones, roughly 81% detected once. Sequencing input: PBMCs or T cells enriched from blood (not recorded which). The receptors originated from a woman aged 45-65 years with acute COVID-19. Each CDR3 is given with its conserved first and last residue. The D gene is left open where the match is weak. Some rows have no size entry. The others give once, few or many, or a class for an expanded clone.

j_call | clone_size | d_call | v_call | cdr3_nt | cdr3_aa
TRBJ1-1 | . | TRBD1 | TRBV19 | TGTGCCAGTAGTAGGGAGCAGGGGGCGCCGGACACTGAAGCTTTCTTT | CASSREQGAPDTEAFF
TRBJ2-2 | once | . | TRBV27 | TGTGCCAGCAGTTTGACTTCCGGTGGTGGCGGGGAGCTGTTTTTT | CASSLTSGGGGELFF
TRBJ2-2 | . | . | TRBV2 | TGTGCCAGCGGGCGGGAAAGCAACACCGGGGAGCTGTTTTTT | CASGRESNTGELFF
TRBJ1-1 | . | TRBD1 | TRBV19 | TGTGCCAGTAGTCCCGGGACAGGCCCTAGAATGAACACTGAAGCTTTCTTT | CASSPGTGPRMNTEAFF
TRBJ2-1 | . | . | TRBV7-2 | TGTGCCAGCAGCTTATCCACAGGGAAGCAGTTCTTC | CASSLSTGKQFF
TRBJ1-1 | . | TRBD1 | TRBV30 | TGTGCCTGGAGTCCTCAGACAGGGGCCTACACTGAAGCTTTCTTT | CAWSPQTGAYTEAFF
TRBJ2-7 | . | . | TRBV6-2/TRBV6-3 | TGTGCCAGCAGCCCCACTAATCCTTCTTTTCCGGGACATGGTAGAGGCGAGCAGTACTTC | CASSPTNPSFPGHGRGEQYF
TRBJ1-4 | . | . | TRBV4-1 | TGCGCCAGCAGCCCAGCCCTCGTAGGGGGAAGCCATGAAAAACTGTTTTTT | CASSPALVGGSHEKLFF
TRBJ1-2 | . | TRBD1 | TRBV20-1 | TGCAGTGCCACAGGGGAATTTGGCTACACCTTC | CSATGEFGYTF
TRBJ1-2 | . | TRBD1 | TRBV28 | TGTGCCAGCAGTCCTCCCCGACAGGGCTTCTATGGCTACACCTTC | CASSPPRQGFYGYTF
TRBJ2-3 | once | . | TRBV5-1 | TGCGCCAGCAGCTTGAGGGGGGACAGAACAGATACGCAGTATTTT | CASSLRGDRTDTQYF
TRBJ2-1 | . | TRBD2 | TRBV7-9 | TGTGCCAGCAGCTTAGAGGGGAGGGTAGCGGGAGATAACAATGAGCAGTTCTTC | CASSLEGRVAGDNNEQFF
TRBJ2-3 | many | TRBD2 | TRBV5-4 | TGTGCCAGCAGCCGACCTTCTAGCGGGCCAAGAACAGATACGCAGTATTTT | CASSRPSSGPRTDTQYF
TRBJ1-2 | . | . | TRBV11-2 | TGTGCCAGCAGCTTACAGGGTCGTTTCGGCTACACCTTC | CASSLQGRFGYTF
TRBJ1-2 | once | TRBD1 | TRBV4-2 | TGTGCCAGCAGCCAAGATCGACAGGGCAAATATGGCTACACCTTC | CASSQDRQGKYGYTF
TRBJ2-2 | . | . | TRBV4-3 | TGCGCCAGCAGCCATCAGAGACAGGCGAATACCGGGGAGCTGTTTTTT | CASSHQRQANTGELFF
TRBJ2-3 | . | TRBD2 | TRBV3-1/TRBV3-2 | TGTGCCAGCAGCCCGCCGGGACTAGATTCTCCGACAGATACGCAGTATTTT | CASSPPGLDSPTDTQYF
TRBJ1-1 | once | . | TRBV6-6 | TGTGCCAGCCAGGACGGACAGAACACTGAAGCTTTCTTT | CASQDGQNTEAFF
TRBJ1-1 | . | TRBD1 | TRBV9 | TGTGCCAGCAGCGGAATGAGGACAGGTCGGAACACTGAAGCTTTCTTT | CASSGMRTGRNTEAFF
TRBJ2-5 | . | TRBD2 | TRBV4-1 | TGCGCCAGCAGCCAGAGGACTAGCGGGAAACAAGAGACCCAGTACTTC | CASSQRTSGKQETQYF
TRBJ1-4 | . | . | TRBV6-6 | TGTGCCAGCAGTTACTCGAGTTGGGCCACGAGTGAAAAACTGTTTTTT | CASSYSSWATSEKLFF
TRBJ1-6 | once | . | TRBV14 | TGTGCCAGCAGCCAAGACGGGGGTTCACCCCTCCACTTT | CASSQDGGSPLHF
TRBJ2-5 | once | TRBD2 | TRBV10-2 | TGCGCCAGCAGTGGTCAGGGAGCTAGCGGGATAGGGGAGACCCAGTACTTC | CASSGQGASGIGETQYF
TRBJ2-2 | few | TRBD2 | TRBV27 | TGTGCCAGCAAAGTAGCGGGAGTCAGGAACACCGGGGAGCTGTTTTTT | CASKVAGVRNTGELFF
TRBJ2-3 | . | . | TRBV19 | TGTGCCAGTAGTATCACCTTAACACACCTGGCAGATACGCAGTATTTT | CASSITLTHLADTQYF
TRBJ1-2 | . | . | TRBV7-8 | TGTGCCAGCAGCTTAGCGGCCAGGGGTGGCTATGGCTACACCTTC | CASSLAARGGYGYTF
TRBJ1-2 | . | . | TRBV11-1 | TGTGCCAGCAGCTTTCAGGGGAATGGCTACACCTTC | CASSFQGNGYTF
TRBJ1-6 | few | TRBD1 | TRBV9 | TGTGCCAGCAGCGTACGACAGGGTAATTCACCCCTCCACTTT | CASSVRQGNSPLHF
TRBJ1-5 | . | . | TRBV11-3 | TGTGCCAGCAGCACGGAGGGCAAATATAGCAATCAGCCCCAGCATTTT | CASSTEGKYSNQPQHF
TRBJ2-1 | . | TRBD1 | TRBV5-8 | TGTGCCAGCAGCTTTCGACAGGGGGCCTACAATGAGCAGTTCTTC | CASSFRQGAYNEQFF
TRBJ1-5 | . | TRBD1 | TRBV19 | TGTGCCAGTAGTACCTACAGGGGGCCGGGACAGCCCCAGCATTTT | CASSTYRGPGQPQHF
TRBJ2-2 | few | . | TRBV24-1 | TGTGCCACCAGTGAGTCCACAGATTCCGGGGAGCTGTTTTTT | CATSESTDSGELFF
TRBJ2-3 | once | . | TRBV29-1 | TGCAGCGTCCGATCGGAGGGGGATACGCAGTATTTT | CSVRSEGDTQYF
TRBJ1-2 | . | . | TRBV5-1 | TGCGCCAGCAGCTTGGGGCAGGGAAACTATGGCTACACCTTC | CASSLGQGNYGYTF
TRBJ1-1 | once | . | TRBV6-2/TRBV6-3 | TGTGCCAGCAGTTACTCGGGAGCCTGGGGCACTGAAGCTTTCTTT | CASSYSGAWGTEAFF
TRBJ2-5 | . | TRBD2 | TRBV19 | TGTGCCAGTAGTATAGATGTAGGGACTAGCGGGGGTGAGACCCAGTACTTC | CASSIDVGTSGGETQYF
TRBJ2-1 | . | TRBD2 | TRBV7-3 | TGTGCCAGCAGCTCGGACCTAGCGGGAGGAGGCAATGAGCAGTTCTTC | CASSSDLAGGGNEQFF
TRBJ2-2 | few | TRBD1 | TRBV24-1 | TGTGCCACCAGTGATTCAGGGGGTGGCGGGGAGCTGTTTTTT | CATSDSGGGGELFF
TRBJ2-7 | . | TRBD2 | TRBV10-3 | TGTGCCATCAGGGGGGTAGCGGGAGCGGGGGAGCAGTACTTC | CAIRGVAGAGEQYF
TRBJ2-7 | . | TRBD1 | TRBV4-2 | TGTGCCAGCAGCCAAGCCCAGAGGGGATCAGGGGGCGCGAGGGAGCAGTACTTC | CASSQAQRGSGGAREQYF
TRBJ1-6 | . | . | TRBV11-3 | TGTGCCAGCAGCACCGGGTCATCCACCCTCCACTTT | CASSTGSSTLHF
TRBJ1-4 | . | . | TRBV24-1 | TGTGCCACCAGTAAGGGGTCCGGTAATGAAAAACTGTTTTTT | CATSKGSGNEKLFF
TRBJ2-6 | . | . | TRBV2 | TGTGCCAGCACCCTTTCTGGGGCCAACGTCCTGACTTTC | CASTLSGANVLTF
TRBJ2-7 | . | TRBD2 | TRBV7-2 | TGTGCCAGCAGCGCAGGACTAGCGGGAGGGAACTCCTACGAGCAGTACTTC | CASSAGLAGGNSYEQYF